This TCR beta chain came from a study of Ad26.COV2.S vaccination and SARS-CoV-2 variants. Study outcomes and limitations: The TCR breadth and depth analyses may have understated or missed part of the total T cell responses. Participants in the vaccine arm had higher spike-specific TCR breadth; placebo recipients had lower.

With regard to this clone: Its specificity is not known.

Germline values: CDR1 SNHLY, CDR2 FYNNEI. This CDR3 has 15 residues. V was cut by 1 base and J by 7 bases, with 13 bases left in between. Specified treatment: some 19 received Ad26.COV2.S at low or high dose, single or two shots; about 5 received placebo; per-sample allocation not given. Material that was analyzed had been drawn on day 63 after the first vaccine or placebo injection. The repertoire was sequenced with immunoSEQ multiplex PCR; TCRdb's copy has only in-frame clones and lacks some. The sample consists of a few hundred thousand clones, approximately 89% of them appearing once. This receptor was taken from a person aged 18-65 years who received the Ad26.COV2.S COVID-19 vaccine or a placebo. The sequencing used peripheral blood, collected in a trial of Ad26.COV2.S vaccine versus placebo. V and J are TRBV2 and TRBJ1-4; D is perhaps TRBD1 (5 bases). The DNA of the CDR3 is TGTGCCAGCAGTGAAGTGGGGGGGGGACTTGAAAAACTGTTTTTT. Protein product: CASSEVGGGLEKLFF.